The 27 T cell receptor beta chains presented below share a single source sample, sequenced in a study of shared clonotypes between healthy human individuals (dated by TCRdb to about 2020). Libraries came from the immunoSEQ multiplex PCR assay. TCRdb retrieved this table from immuneACCESS and kept in-frame rearrangements only. Not all clones are present; in checked studies, unresolved V genes account for under half, and no reason is known for the remainder. Recorded for this sample are hundreds of thousands of clones; more than 70% of them occurred a single time. Together, the top ten hold approximately 1.8% of the sample. Sample: memory CD4+ T cells sorted from blood. In the paper's terms, the cell subset or site label means: CD45RA-negative fraction. Source of these receptors: a woman aged 25 to 39 in good health.

This clone was counted a few times. The J gene is TRBJ2-2, the V gene TRBV5-1; D gene uncertain. V lost 7 bases and J lost 0, with 10 bases in between. This CDR3 contains 14 residues. Germline V gene data show CDR1 as SGHRS and CDR2 as YFSETQ. CDR3 sequence: CASLGPANTGELFF. The CDR3, as DNA: TGCGCCAGCCTAGGCCCCGCGAACACCGGGGAGCTGTTTTTT.

The V call is TRBV11-1, the J call TRBJ2-1, with D perhaps matching TRBD2 (6 bases). CDR1 SGHAT and CDR2 FQDESV come from the germline V gene (reference sequence). The CDR3 is made up of 16 amino acids. The ends were cut back, 1 base at V and 0 bases at J, with 10 bases in the middle. The CDR3 nucleotides are TGTGCCAGCAGCTTAGAGGCGGGATACTCCTACAATGAGCAGTTCTTC. Translation gives CASSLEAGYSYNEQFF.

The chain carries TRBV7-9 and TRBJ2-1; 10 bases map to TRBD2. Germline V gene data show CDR1 as SEHNR and CDR2 as FQNEAQ (reference sequence). J gave up 5 bases and V 1 base, and 2 bases lay outside the gene matches. CDR3 size: 15 residues. CDR3 region: CASSLGTSGDNEQFF. The CDR3 DNA sequence: TGTGCCAGCAGCTTAGGGACTAGCGGAGACAATGAGCAGTTCTTC.

V usage is TRBV7-9 and J usage is TRBJ2-1; TRBD2 matches 15 bases. The CDR3 is made up of 15 amino acids. The germline CDR1 and CDR2 sequences are SEHNR and FQNEAQ (reference sequence). With V trimmed by 6 bases and J by 9 bases, 6 bases remained unmatched. The CDR3, as DNA: TGTGCCAGCAGAGGACTAGCGGGAGGGATGGGTGAGCAGTTCTTC. Encoded protein: CASRGLAGGMGEQFF.

This clone was detected ten times or more. The chain combines TRBV11-2 with TRBJ2-4, with D perhaps TRBD2 (6 bases). V gave up 7 bases and J gave up 7 bases, with 14 bases separating them. Germline V gene data show CDR1 as SGHAT and CDR2 as FQNNGV. The CDR3 is made up of 13 amino acids. DNA for the CDR3: TGTGCCAGCACCTCGTTGGGGGGTAACATTCAGTACTTC. Translating gives CASTSLGGNIQYF.

The chain joins TRBV6-5 to TRBJ1-1; D is perhaps TRBD1 (6 bases). The ends were cut back, 7 bases at V and 2 bases at J, with 11 bases in the middle. Germline V gene data show CDR1 as MNHEY and CDR2 as SVGAGI. The CDR3 spans 13 residues. The CDR3 spells CASTQGPNTEAFF. DNA for the CDR3: TGTGCCAGCACACAGGGTCCCAACACTGAAGCTTTCTTT.

This chain connects TRBV2 to TRBJ1-1, with no clear D. CDR3 length equals 14 residues. V shed 7 bases and J shed 1 base, with 13 bases lying between them. CDR1 is SNHLY, CDR2 FYNNEI, per germline. The CDR3 nucleotides are TGTGCCAGCAAGGGTTTCGACGGGAACACTGAAGCTTTCTTT. It is translated as CASKGFDGNTEAFF.

The gene calls are TRBV6-5 and TRBJ2-5; 7 bases are a match to TRBD2. Germline CDR1 and CDR2: MNHEY and SVGAGI. J gave up 5 bases and V 7 bases, and 13 bases lay outside the gene matches. This CDR3 comprises 15 residues. The CDR3 protein is CASKRQRDGWETQYF. The CDR3 DNA sequence: TGTGCCAGCAAGCGGCAGCGGGACGGATGGGAGACCCAGTACTTC.

The V call is TRBV10-1, the J call TRBJ2-3; possibly TRBD1 for D (6 bases). Trimming stripped 6 bases from V and 7 bases from J, with 17 bases between. CDR3 length: 14 residues. The germline CDR1 and CDR2 sequences are WNHNN and SYGVQD (reference sequence). The CDR3 protein is CASSPGHGPNTQYF. The CDR3 nucleotides are TGCGCCAGCAGCCCGGGACACGGTCCTAATACGCAGTATTTT.

This clone showed up many times. The V call is TRBV2, the J call TRBJ2-1, with TRBD2 identical over 10 bases. Germline loops: CDR1 SNHLY, CDR2 FYNNEI. This CDR3 contains 14 residues. The ends lost 6 bases at V and 7 bases at J; junction bases unmatched: 6. CDR3 residues: CASRHPSGSNEQFF. CDR3 bases: TGTGCCAGCAGACACCCTAGCGGGAGTAATGAGCAGTTCTTC.

This chain uses TRBV6-5 with TRBJ2-7; D is unresolved. The CDR3 totals 14 residues. Trimming pared 2 bases from V and 2 bases from J, leaving 10 bases between. Germline V lookup: CDR1 MNHEY, CDR2 SVGAGI. CDR3 sequence: CASSYTIQTYEQYF. DNA for the CDR3: TGTGCCAGCAGTTACACGATACAAACCTACGAGCAGTACTTC.

This sequence joins TRBV10-2 and TRBJ2-3; TRBD2 matches at 16 bases. V trimming: 3 bases; J trimming: 9 bases; junction bases outside the gene matches: 9. From germline, CDR1 is WSHSY and CDR2 SAAADI. CDR3 size: 17 residues. CDR3 sequence reads: CASSDPGTSGRVGTQYF. The CDR3 DNA is TGCGCCAGCAGTGACCCCGGGACTAGCGGGAGGGTTGGAACGCAGTATTTT.

The rearrangement links TRBV11-1 to TRBJ1-1; TRBD1 aligns across 7 bases. The trim removed 5 bases at V and 10 bases at J, leaving 10 bases unmatched. This CDR3 is 13 amino acids long. Germline CDR1 and CDR2: SGHAT and FQDESV (reference sequence). The DNA for the CDR3 is TGTGCCAGCAGCCTACACAGGGGTGGTGGAGCTTTCTTT. Its translation: CASSLHRGGGAFF.

The chain combines TRBV4-1 with TRBJ1-6, with no clear D. The CDR3 length is 13 residues. V dropped 0 bases and J dropped 7 bases, with 4 bases sitting between them. Looked up from germline, CDR1 is MGHRA and CDR2 is YSYEKL. The CDR3 nucleotides read TGCGCCAGCAGCCAAGAGTACAATTCACCCCTCCACTTT. Protein product: CASSQEYNSPLHF.

The chain couples TRBV4-1 to TRBJ2-1; maybe TRBD2 (6 bases). V lost 1 base and J lost 10, with 14 bases in between. The CDR3 consists of 14 residues. In germline, CDR1 is MGHRA, CDR2 YSYEKL. The CDR3 coding sequence is TGCGCCAGCAGCCAAGGGGACTCGCATCGCGAGCAGTTCTTC. It encodes CASSQGDSHREQFF.

The chain uses TRBV5-1 and TRBJ2-1, with 9 bases that match TRBD2. Germline V gives CDR1 SGHRS, CDR2 YFSETQ. J gave up 3 bases and V 4 bases, and 8 bases lay outside the gene matches. The CDR3 is 16 residues long. This chain's CDR3 is CASSPTSGAFYNEQFF. CDR3 coding DNA: TGCGCCAGCAGCCCGACTAGCGGAGCCTTCTACAATGAGCAGTTCTTC.

The chain combines TRBV28 with TRBJ1-1; 7 nucleotides match TRBD1. This CDR3 has 17 residues. CDR1 is MDHEN and CDR2 is SYDVKM in the germline V gene. Trimming at V came to 3 bases and at J to 0 bases, leaving 10 bases not matched to a gene. The CDR3 DNA sequence: TGTGCCAGCAGTTTGTATGGGCCCGGGACAGTGAACACTGAAGCTTTCTTT. This encodes CASSLYGPGTVNTEAFF.

V usage is TRBV6-5 and J usage is TRBJ2-5; D unclear. V lost 5 bases and J lost 5, with 18 bases in between. The CDR3 is 15 residues long. Germline lookup yields CDR1 MNHEY and CDR2 SVGAGI. CDR3 sequence: CASSTDLESGETQYF. The DNA for the CDR3 is TGTGCCAGCAGTACTGACCTAGAGTCTGGGGAGACCCAGTACTTC.

The genes are TRBV28 and TRBJ1-1, with D tentatively TRBD1 (5 bases). Trimming took off 2 bases at V and 1 base at J, with 17 bases between the two ends. Germline V gene lookup returns CDR1 MDHEN and CDR2 SYDVKM. The CDR3 has 17 amino acids. The CDR3 DNA is TGTGCCAGCAGTTTAGGTCTCGGGGCCCGGGAGAACACTGAAGCTTTCTTT. Encoded protein: CASSLGLGARENTEAFF.

The CDR3 DNA reads as TGCGCCAGCAGTGTCGGCTCAAACCCCTACAATGAGCAGTTCTTC. Protein product: CASSVGSNPYNEQFF. This sequence joins TRBV5-1 and TRBJ2-1; unclear D gene. CDR3 size: 15 residues. Germline CDR1 is SGHRS and CDR2 is YFSETQ. V was pared by 5 bases and J by 2 bases, with 14 bases between.

The chain links TRBV23-1 to TRBJ2-7; no reliable D call. TRBV23-1 is classed as an ORF, of uncertain function. The V gene lost 0 bases and the J gene lost 2 bases, with 11 bases spanning the gap. The CDR3 contains 15 residues. CDR3 amino acids: CASSQSKAVAYEQYF. The CDR3 DNA follows: TGCGCCAGCAGTCAATCGAAGGCGGTAGCCTACGAGCAGTACTTC.

The rearrangement joins TRBV29-1 to TRBJ2-1, with D perhaps TRBD2 (6 bases). Germline V gives CDR1 SQVTM, CDR2 ANQGSEA. The length of the CDR3 is 15 residues. The V end lost 8 bases, the J end lost 6 bases, and 23 bases lay between the germline ends. CDR3 sequence reads: CSLRWAVAETNEQFF. Written as DNA, the CDR3 is TGCAGCTTAAGATGGGCGGTAGCGGAGACCAATGAGCAGTTCTTC.

The V and J genes are TRBV25-1 and TRBJ2-5; D assignment may be TRBD1 or TRBD2 (5 bases each). This CDR3 is built from 12 residues. Germline-derived CDR1 and CDR2 are MGHDK and SYGVNS. V was trimmed by 0 bases and J by 13 bases, leaving 12 bases between them. CDR3 protein: CASSEYEGRWYF. Here the CDR3 DNA reads TGTGCCAGCAGTGAATATGAGGGGCGGTGGTACTTC.

The chain joins TRBV2 to TRBJ2-1, with TRBD1 as a possible D gene (5 bases). Trimming removed 4 bases at V and 5 bases at J, with 12 bases between. This CDR3 is built from 14 residues. The germline V gene encodes CDR1 SNHLY and CDR2 FYNNEI. CDR3 in amino acids: CASSARATDNEQFF. The CDR3 DNA reads TGTGCCAGCAGTGCTCGGGCGACAGACAATGAGCAGTTCTTC.

The chain joins TRBV18 to TRBJ1-2; D unclear. V dropped 3 bases and J dropped 2 bases, with 7 bases sitting between them. Germline V gene data show CDR1 as KGHSH and CDR2 as LQKENI. The CDR3 runs to 13 residues. Here the CDR3 reads CASSPARNYGYTF. As DNA, the CDR3 is TGTGCCAGCTCACCGGCCCGGAACTATGGCTACACCTTC.

The chain links TRBV18 to TRBJ2-2; the D is unclear. Germline CDR1 reads KGHSH; CDR2 reads LQKENI. The CDR3 contains 12 residues. The V and J ends lost 4 bases and 5 bases respectively, with 5 bases between them. CDR3 in DNA: TGTGCCAGCTCACTACCAACCGGGGAGCTGTTTTTT. Encoded protein: CASSLPTGELFF.

The V gene is TRBV9, the J gene TRBJ1-2; D not certain. The CDR3 totals 13 residues. Per germline, CDR1 SGDLS and CDR2 YYNGEE. Trimming removed 3 bases at V and 8 bases at J, with 14 bases between. The CDR3 DNA follows: TGTGCCAGCAGCGCCGAGGCCGTCGGGGGCTACACCTTC. It translates to CASSAEAVGGYTF.